Below, 10 T cell receptor beta chains from the same sample are listed, as sequenced in a study of radiotherapy plus CTLA-4 blockade in lung cancer. Repertoires were generated with immunoSEQ multiplex PCR, while TCRdb's copy carries only in-frame clones and drops some. Of 81,000 or so clones in the sample, more than 85% are singletons; the top ten hold roughly 0.95%. The sample in question was peripheral blood, obtained from a patient treated with radiotherapy plus ipilimumab. The receptors shown here come from a human donor with non-small cell lung cancer who had stable disease on radiotherapy plus ipilimumab.

This chain uses TRBV10-3 with TRBJ1-1; the match to TRBD1 covers 7 bases. Germline-derived CDR1 and CDR2 are ENHRY and SYGVKD. CDR3 length: 15 amino acids. Trimming took 2 bases from V and 1 from J; bases not matched to a gene: 4. In DNA form, the CDR3 reads TGTGCCATCAGTGAGCCAGGACAGGCGAACACTGAAGCTTTCTTT. Residues: CAISEPGQANTEAFF.

A few counts support this clone. The chain recombines TRBV6-5 with TRBJ1-6; perhaps TRBD1 as D (5 bases). CDR1 is MNHEY, CDR2 SVGAGI, per germline. The CDR3 consists of 15 residues. Trimming shortened V by 0 bases and J by 10 bases, and 13 bases separated the two germline ends. The CDR3 loop is CASSYSSLGASPLHF. CDR3 nucleotides: TGTGCCAGCAGTTACTCGAGCCTAGGGGCATCACCCCTCCACTTT.

The V and J genes are TRBV9 and TRBJ1-1, with D unresolved. The CDR3 is made up of 16 amino acids. Germline V gives CDR1 SGDLS, CDR2 YYNGEE. V lost 8 bases and J lost 4, with 24 bases in between. CDR3 in DNA: TGTGCCAGGATTCACGTACTGGTGGGCTTGAGCACTGAAGCTTTCTTT. Protein product: CARIHVLVGLSTEAFF.

The CDR3 here is CASSLVIAKQETQYF. The CDR3 DNA reads TGCGCCAGCAGCTTGGTTATAGCAAAACAAGAGACCCAGTACTTC. The chain is built from TRBV5-1 and TRBJ2-5; D not certain. Trimming shortened V by 0 bases and J by 2 bases, and 11 bases separated the two germline ends. In germline, CDR1 is SGHRS, CDR2 YFSETQ. The CDR3 loop spans 15 amino acids.

The chain carries TRBV11-2 and TRBJ2-6; 10 bases align to TRBD2. The V gene's germline CDR1 is SGHAT and CDR2 FQNNGV. J gave up 0 bases and V 5 bases, and 7 bases lay outside the gene matches. The CDR3 has 18 residues. CDR3: CASSVKLAGSSGANVLTF. The CDR3 nucleotides are TGTGCCAGCAGCGTAAAACTAGCGGGGAGCTCTGGGGCCAACGTCCTGACTTTC.

CDR3 in DNA: TGTGCCATCAGTGCGACTAGCGGGGGGGCAGATACGCAGTATTTT. Translation: CAISATSGGADTQYF. This chain joins TRBV10-3 and TRBJ2-3; 14 nucleotides match TRBD2. Trimming removed 4 bases from V and 4 bases from J; junction bases left unmatched: 1. The V gene's germline CDR1 is ENHRY and CDR2 SYGVKD. The CDR3 has 15 amino acids.

The chain couples TRBV5-5 to TRBJ2-5; D is ambiguous. Germline V CDR1 and CDR2: SGHKS, YYEKEE (reference sequence). Deletions cut 0 bases from V and 4 bases from J, with 10 bases between. This CDR3 spans 14 amino acids. As DNA, the CDR3 is TGTGCCAGCAGCTTGGTAGGTAGGCCAGAGACCCAGTACTTC. Encoded protein: CASSLVGRPETQYF.

Written as DNA, the CDR3 is TGCGCCAGCAGCTTCGGACTAGCGGGGGGGAATGAGCAGTTCTTC. The encoded protein is CASSFGLAGGNEQFF. The V and J genes are TRBV5-1 and TRBJ2-1; 15 nucleotides align to TRBD2. Germline V gives CDR1 SGHRS, CDR2 YFSETQ. With V trimmed by 2 bases and J by 7 bases, 1 base remained unmatched. This CDR3 region has 15 residues.

This clone was recorded once. The rearrangement joins TRBV2 to TRBJ2-7; 7 nucleotides match TRBD2. Germline CDR1 reads SNHLY; CDR2 reads FYNNEI. V dropped 4 bases and J dropped 6; count of bases not matched to a gene: 9. This CDR3 has 14 residues. CDR3 DNA: TGTGCCAGCAGTGGAGGACTAGGGGTCGGCGAGCAGTACTTC. It specifies CASSGGLGVGEQYF.

The chain links TRBV19 to TRBJ1-5, with D perhaps matching TRBD1 (5 bases). The CDR3 spans 15 residues. CDR1 and CDR2 (germline): LNHDA, SQIVND (reference sequence). Trimming stripped 7 bases from V and 3 bases from J, with 16 bases between. The CDR3 loop is CASTYLGGNNQPQHF. In nucleotides, the CDR3 is TGTGCCAGTACCTATTTGGGGGGTAACAATCAGCCCCAGCATTTT.